The 28 T cell receptor beta chains reported below all come from one sample, sequenced in a study of spatial heterogeneity in lung cancer. TCRdb used MiXCR to reprocess the 5' RACE reads, holding one entry per CDR3 protein. The sample consists of 85,000 to 100,000 distinct CDR3 sequences, approximately 12% of them appearing once. The time point: sample taken at primary tumor resection. The material was PBMCs, obtained at surgery. Receptors originate from a male donor with early-stage non-small cell lung cancer.

In its sample, this clonotype was seen many times. The junction differs from germline at one of its ends, possibly a read error. The gene calls are TRBV12-3 or TRBV12-4 and TRBJ1-1; D is unresolved. The CDR3 has 12 residues. The CDR3 spells CASSRGNTEAFF. The CDR3 DNA follows: TGCGCCAGCAGCCGGGGAAACACTGAAGCTTTCTTT.

This sequence joins TRBV20-1 and TRBJ2-2; possibly TRBD1 for D (5 bases). Germline CDR1 reads DFQATT; CDR2 reads SNEGSKA (reference sequence). The CDR3 consists of 13 residues. Between the trimmed V and J ends, which lost 2 bases and 4 bases, there was a span of 8 bases. CDR3 sequence: CSARRQPTGELFF. The CDR3 nucleotides are TGCAGTGCTAGAAGACAGCCCACCGGGGAGCTGTTTTTT.

The V and J genes are TRBV29-1 and TRBJ2-1; TRBD2 agrees at 10 bases. Trimming took 7 bases from V and 5 from J; bases not matched to a gene: 20. The germline gives CDR1 SQVTM, CDR2 ANQGSEA. The CDR3 contains 18 residues. CDR3 nucleotide sequence: TGCAGCGCGAAACTTGGACTAGCGGTGGAGAGAATGAACAATGAGCAGTTCTTC. Its translation: CSAKLGLAVERMNNEQFF.

There are many counts of this clonotype. The chain recombines TRBV2 with TRBJ1-1, with a tentative D call TRBD1 (5 bases). This CDR3 region has 13 residues. CDR1 is SNHLY, CDR2 FYNNEI, per germline. Trimming shortened V by 7 bases and J by 4 bases, and 13 bases separated the two germline ends. The CDR3 coding sequence is TGTGCCAGCACCCGGGACTCGGGCACTGAAGCTTTCTTT. This translates into CASTRDSGTEAFF.

The CDR3 DNA is TGTGCCAGCAGCTTATATGTAGATCGAGGGACTAGCGGGAGTTACAATGAGCAGTTCTTC. It codes for CASSLYVDRGTSGSYNEQFF. The chain couples TRBV13 to TRBJ2-1; 14 nucleotides line up with TRBD2. Trimming cost V 2 bases and J 4 bases; bases outside gene matches: 13. CDR1 and CDR2 from the germline V gene are PRHDT and FYEKMQ (reference sequence). The length of the CDR3 is 20 residues.

This clonotype was found many times. This rearrangement joins TRBV10-2 to TRBJ2-5; 11 bases map to TRBD2. The CDR3 sequence is 15 residues long. The germline CDR1 and CDR2 sequences are WSHSY and SAAADI. Trimming cost V 7 bases and J 4 bases; bases outside gene matches: 8. The DNA of the CDR3 is TGCGCCAGCACCACTAGCGGGGGCCAGGGAGAGACCCAGTACTTC. This codes for CASTTSGGQGETQYF.

This sequence joins TRBV7-2 and TRBJ1-1; the D gene is possibly TRBD1 (5 bases). This CDR3 spans 13 amino acids. V lost 7 bases, J lost 4 bases, and 13 bases lay in between. Germline values: CDR1 SGHTA, CDR2 FQGNSA. The CDR3 reads CASTTGGSTEAFF. Written as DNA, the CDR3 is TGTGCCAGCACCACCGGGGGTTCCACTGAAGCTTTCTTT.

The V gene is TRBV5-1, the J gene TRBJ2-5, with TRBD1 matching over 9 bases. The CDR3 length is 15 residues. CDR1 and CDR2 (germline): SGHRS, YFSETQ. J lost 4 bases, V lost 2 bases, and 6 bases had no gene match. The CDR3 DNA sequence: TGCGCCAGCAGCTTCACCGGGACAGGGTCAGAGACCCAGTACTTC. Its protein product is CASSFTGTGSETQYF.

This clonotype was seen a handful of times. This chain links TRBV7-2 with TRBJ2-3, with TRBD1 as a possible D gene (5 bases). Looked up from germline, CDR1 is SGHTA and CDR2 is FQGNSA. The CDR3 extends over 16 amino acids. Trimming removed 5 bases from V and 4 bases from J, with 19 bases in between. The chain's CDR3 is CASSDNPPGNPDTQYF. CDR3 sequence (DNA): TGTGCCAGCAGCGATAACCCACCAGGGAATCCAGATACGCAGTATTTT.

The V gene is TRBV20-1, the J gene TRBJ2-7; D possibly uses TRBD1 or TRBD2 (5 bases each). The CDR3 is made up of 15 amino acids. The germline gives CDR1 DFQATT, CDR2 SNEGSKA (reference sequence). Deletions cut 1 base from V and 1 base from J, with 14 bases between. This CDR3 is CSARGAGTPSYEQYF. The DNA for the CDR3 is TGCAGTGCTAGAGGAGCCGGGACGCCATCCTACGAGCAGTACTTC.

This clonotype turned up a few times. The rearrangement links TRBV7-9 to TRBJ2-2, with TRBD2 matching over 14 bases. CDR3 length: 18 amino acids. CDR1 is SEHNR and CDR2 is FQNEAQ in the germline V gene (reference sequence). The junction had 6 bases not matched to a gene; V was cut back by 5 bases and J by 1 base. CDR3: CASSRLTSGRGNTGELFF. The CDR3 nucleotides are TGTGCCAGCAGCCGCCTGACTAGCGGGAGGGGGAACACCGGGGAGCTGTTTTTT.

The rearrangement uses TRBV7-2 and TRBJ2-7; weak D call: TRBD1 (5 bases). The CDR3 loop spans 14 amino acids. Trimming removed 5 bases at V and 2 bases at J, with 13 bases between. Germline-derived CDR1 and CDR2 are SGHTA and FQGNSA. CDR3 nucleotides: TGTGCCAGCAGCATAGAGGTCAGGGCCTACGAGCAGTACTTC. This codes for CASSIEVRAYEQYF.

The sample holds a few counts of this clonotype. The chain recombines TRBV28 with TRBJ1-5; D remains unclear. Per germline, CDR1 MDHEN and CDR2 SYDVKM. V gave up 3 bases and J gave up 5 bases, with 11 bases separating them. The CDR3 length is 14 residues. In nucleotides, the CDR3 is TGTGCCAGCAGTTTCCTCCCAGAAGATCAGCCCCAGCATTTT. It is translated as CASSFLPEDQPQHF.

This clonotype was picked up a small number of times. The J gene is TRBJ2-6, the V gene TRBV2; D tentatively fits TRBD1 or TRBD2 (5 bases each). The CDR3 spans 15 residues. V was pared by 4 bases and J by 0 bases, with 7 bases between. Germline V gene lookup returns CDR1 SNHLY and CDR2 FYNNEI. The CDR3 reads CASSAGTSGANVLTF. CDR3 bases: TGTGCCAGCAGTGCGGGGACCTCTGGGGCCAACGTCCTGACTTTC.

The chain employs TRBV4-1 and TRBJ1-2; D unclear. Deletions cut 3 bases from V and 4 bases from J, with 6 bases between. Germline CDR1 MGHRA, CDR2 YSYEKL. This CDR3 comprises 12 residues. The CDR3 DNA reads as TGCGCCAGCAGCCAGCCTTCCTATGGCTACACCTTC. This gives the protein CASSQPSYGYTF.

The chain combines TRBV30 with TRBJ2-6; D ambiguous. V gave up 8 bases and J gave up 0 bases, with 8 bases separating them. CDR3 length equals 13 residues. CDR1 GTSNPN and CDR2 SVGIG come from the germline V gene (reference sequence). CDR3 loop: CARRTSGANVLTF. The CDR3, as DNA: TGTGCCCGGCGGACCTCTGGGGCCAACGTCCTGACTTTC. Full variable domain (outside the CDR3, taken from reference TRBV30 and TRBJ2-6): SQTIHQWPATLVQPVGSPLSLECTVEGTSNPNLYWYRQAAGRGLQLLFYSVGIGQISSEVPQNLSASRPQDRQFILSSKKLLLSDSGFYLCARRTSGANVLTFGAGSRLTVL.

In this sample, this clonotype turned up a few times. The gene calls are TRBV6-6 and TRBJ1-1, with D unclear. V dropped 7 bases and J dropped 0 bases, with 12 bases sitting between them. Germline CDR1 is MNHNY and CDR2 is SVGAGI (reference sequence). This CDR3 spans 14 amino acids. In DNA form, the CDR3 reads TGTGCCAGCACCGAACCCCCGATGAACACTGAAGCTTTCTTT. Its translation is CASTEPPMNTEAFF.

There are a few counts of this clonotype. This chain uses TRBV6-1 with TRBJ2-3; D is possibly TRBD2 (7 bases). The germline V and J ends were trimmed by 2 bases and 4 bases, with 13 bases remaining between them. This CDR3 spans 15 amino acids. CDR1 is MNHNS, CDR2 SASEGT, per germline. CDR3: CASSERGGDSDTQYF. In DNA form, the CDR3 reads TGTGCCAGCAGTGAAAGGGGGGGGGACTCAGATACGCAGTATTTT.

This sequence joins TRBV20-1 and TRBJ2-6, with 7 bases fitting TRBD1. J was trimmed by 0 bases and V by 7 bases; bases with no gene match: 3. The CDR3 covers 14 residues. The germline V gene encodes CDR1 DFQATT and CDR2 SNEGSKA (reference sequence). CDR3 sequence (DNA): TGCAGTGGACAGGGCCTCTCTGGGGCCAACGTCCTGACTTTC. Protein: CSGQGLSGANVLTF.

The chain couples TRBV7-4 to TRBJ1-5, with TRBD1 matching 7 bases. Trimming at V came to 5 bases and at J to 3 bases, leaving 13 bases not matched to a gene. The CDR3 is 17 amino acids. Germline lookup yields CDR1 SGHVT and CDR2 SQSDAQ. The CDR3 DNA follows: TGTGCCAGCAGCCCCGCCGACGGGACAGTATTCAATCAGCCCCAGCATTTT. Amino acids: CASSPADGTVFNQPQHF.

This chain joins TRBV29-1 and TRBJ2-2, with D perhaps matching TRBD2 (6 bases). Looked up from germline, CDR1 is SQVTM and CDR2 is ANQGSEA. Trimming shortened V by 4 bases and J by 4 bases, and 19 bases separated the two germline ends. The CDR3 has 16 amino acids. CDR3 in amino acids: CSVGLAGLRSTGELFF. CDR3 in DNA: TGCAGCGTTGGGCTTGCGGGGCTTCGAAGCACCGGGGAGCTGTTTTTT.

This clonotype was counted ten times or more. The chain couples TRBV12-3 or TRBV12-4 to TRBJ1-4, with D hard to call. CDR3 size: 14 residues. Trimming left V 4 bases short and J 7 bases short, with 13 bases between. The CDR3: CASSSGLSGEKLFF. CDR3 bases: TGTGCCAGCAGTTCAGGCCTGTCGGGTGAAAAACTGTTTTTT.

This clonotype appeared a few times. The chain links TRBV20-1 to TRBJ2-5; a weak D match, TRBD1 (5 bases). CDR3 size: 12 residues. Germline V lookup: CDR1 DFQATT, CDR2 SNEGSKA (reference sequence). V was cut by 4 bases and J by 2 bases, with 8 bases left in between. The CDR3 here is CSATTAQETQYF. The CDR3 DNA reads as TGCAGTGCTACGACAGCTCAAGAGACCCAGTACTTC.

This clonotype was seen repeatedly, ten times or more. J is TRBJ1-2 and V is TRBV12-3 or TRBV12-4, with D possibly TRBD1 on 5 matching bases. This CDR3 has 14 residues. With 6 bases removed from V and 14 bases from J, the gap between germline ends came to 25 bases. CDR3 loop: CASSQNAGTAGLTF. CDR3 bases: TGTGCCAGCAGCCAAAATGCCGGGACTGCTGGCCTTACCTTC.

This clonotype was counted many times. V is TRBV12-3 or TRBV12-4 and J is TRBJ2-5; the D gene is possibly TRBD2 (6 bases). Trimming shortened V by 6 bases and J by 3 bases, and 17 bases separated the two germline ends. CDR3 length equals 15 residues. The CDR3 reads CASSVLGGVEETQYF. The CDR3 DNA sequence: TGTGCCAGCAGCGTCCTGGGGGGAGTGGAAGAGACCCAGTACTTC.

The chain is built from TRBV20-1 and TRBJ1-1; possible D gene TRBD1, 5 bases. The CDR3 has 14 residues. Germline V gives CDR1 DFQATT, CDR2 SNEGSKA (reference sequence). V lost 2 bases to trimming and J lost 7 bases, with 17 bases between them. The CDR3 sequence is CSARMPGRVDEAFF. CDR3 bases: TGCAGTGCTAGAATGCCGGGGCGCGTTGATGAAGCTTTCTTT.

The table lists this clonotype with a few counts. The gene calls are TRBV6-6 and TRBJ2-7, with 8 bases that match TRBD2. Germline V gene lookup returns CDR1 MNHNY and CDR2 SVGAGI (reference sequence). This CDR3 comprises 14 residues. V was clipped by 6 bases and J by 11 bases; unmatched bases: 15. The CDR3 DNA sequence: TGTGCCAGCAGACCCCTAGCGGGCCCTACCTCTGAGTACTTC. As protein: CASRPLAGPTSEYF.

This clonotype showed up many times. This chain links TRBV7-8 with TRBJ2-1, with 12 positions matching TRBD2. Germline V gene sequence: CDR1 SGHVS, CDR2 FQNEAQ. CDR3 size: 15 residues. Trimming took 5 bases from V and 3 from J; bases not matched to a gene: 2. The CDR3 DNA sequence: TGTGCCAGCAGCGCGACTAGCGGGAGCTACAATGAGCAGTTCTTC. Translated: CASSATSGSYNEQFF.